These 31 T cell receptor beta chains originate from one sample sequenced in a study of molecular identifiers for immune sequencing clone quantification. TCRdb processed the PCR reads anew with MiXCR; each CDR3 protein has one entry. This sample has about 100,000 distinct CDR3 sequences, with about 35% found just once. Sequencing was performed on naive CD8+ T cells from blood, with Jurkat cell RNA spiked in. As for subset: FACS-sorted CD8+CD4-CCR7+CD45RA+ naive T cells. These TCRs come from a human donor in good health. Some libraries in this study had Jurkat cell RNA spiked in.

The table lists this clonotype with a few counts. The genes are TRBV20-1 and TRBJ2-7, with TRBD1 matching over 9 bases. Germline CDR1 DFQATT, CDR2 SNEGSKA (reference sequence). This CDR3 has 14 amino acids. V gave up 3 bases and J gave up 0 bases; unmatched junction bases: 3. CDR3 sequence (DNA): TGCAGTGCTAGGGGACAGGGCAACTCCTACGAGCAGTACTTC. Its protein is CSARGQGNSYEQYF.

For this clonotype: A read error may explain this, as a much larger clone is one base away. This chain uses TRBV7-9 with TRBJ2-4; 8 bases line up with TRBD1. The CDR3 is made up of 15 amino acids. The germline V gene encodes CDR1 SEHNR and CDR2 FQNEAQ (reference sequence). This CDR3 is CASSRTGLAKNTQYF. The DNA of the CDR3 is TGTGCCAGCAGCCGGACAGGGCTAGCCAAAAACACTCAGTACTTC.

In its sample, this clonotype was seen many times. The rearrangement links TRBV6-6 to TRBJ2-5; maybe TRBD2 (6 bases). CDR1 and CDR2 from the germline V gene are MNHNY and SVGAGI (reference sequence). This CDR3 contains 16 residues. Trimming left V 4 bases short and J 1 base short, with 16 bases between. The CDR3 sequence is CASSSGPGGSQETQYF. CDR3 DNA sequence: TGTGCCAGCAGTTCAGGTCCCGGGGGAAGCCAAGAGACCCAGTACTTC.

The chain carries TRBV27 and TRBJ1-4, with TRBD1 identical over 9 bases. Per germline, CDR1 MNHEY and CDR2 SMNVEV (reference sequence). CDR3 length: 15 residues. V was clipped by 5 bases and J by 6 bases; unmatched bases: 7. The CDR3 region is CASSPSWTGDEKLFF. For the CDR3, the DNA is TGTGCCAGCAGTCCCTCCTGGACAGGGGATGAAAAACTGTTTTTT. Based on the CDR3 plus reference TRBV27 and TRBJ1-4, the full variable domain is EAQVTQNPRYLITVTGKKLTVTCSQNMNHEYMSWYRQDPGLGLRQIYYSMNVEVTDKGDVPEGYKVSRKEKRNFPLILESPSPNQTSLYFCASSPSWTGDEKLFFGSGTQLSVL.

Worth noting for this clonotype: Mismatch with germline at one junction end may stem from a read error. The V and J genes are TRBV7-2 and TRBJ2-1, with unresolved D. The CDR3 loop spans 12 amino acids. Germline assignment: CDR1 SGHTA and CDR2 FQGNSA. The CDR3: CASSLVGNERFF. Written as DNA, the CDR3 is TGTGCCAGCAGCTTAGTAGGCAATGAGCGGTTCTTC.

Details on this clonotype: It may be a read error: a sequence one base away is much more abundant. The chain couples TRBV27 to TRBJ1-5; 7 bases fit TRBD1. This CDR3 has 14 residues. CDR1 is MNHEY and CDR2 is SMNVEV in the germline V gene (reference sequence). The CDR3 DNA sequence: TGTGCCAGCAGACCGGGACAGACCAATCAGCCCCAGCAATTT. As protein: CASRPGQTNQPQQF.

The chain couples TRBV20-1 to TRBJ2-1; a possible D gene is TRBD2 (5 bases). CDR1 and CDR2 from the germline V gene are DFQATT and SNEGSKA (reference sequence). The CDR3 runs 14 residues. The germline V and J ends were trimmed by 0 bases and 9 bases, with 15 bases remaining between them. The CDR3 sequence: CSARDSLGDGEQFF. In DNA form, the CDR3 reads TGCAGTGCTAGAGATAGTTTGGGAGACGGTGAGCAGTTCTTC.

This chain links TRBV24-1 with TRBJ2-5; D remains ambiguous. V was pared by 4 bases and J by 5 bases, with 16 bases between. Germline CDR1 is KGHDR and CDR2 is SFDVKD. The CDR3 extends over 15 amino acids. The CDR3 spells CATSESGPDSETQYF. The CDR3 region has the DNA TGTGCCACCAGTGAGTCGGGCCCCGACTCGGAGACCCAGTACTTC.

This clonotype was observed at least ten times. This sequence joins TRBV15 and TRBJ1-5; D remains ambiguous. CDR1 and CDR2 (germline): LNHNV, YYDKDF (reference sequence). V was cut by 0 bases and J by 5 bases, with 5 bases left in between. The CDR3 sequence is 13 residues long. CDR3 DNA: TGTGCCACCAGCAGAGATGGCGATCAGCCCCAGCATTTT. Protein sequence: CATSRDGDQPQHF. The full variable domain, in which reference TRBV15 and TRBJ1-5 provide the parts outside the CDR3, is DAMVIQNPRYQVTQFGKPVTLSCSQTLNHNVMYWYQQKSSQAPKLLFHYYDKDFNNEADTPDNFQSRRPNTSFCFLDIRSPGLGDTAMYLCATSRDGDQPQHFGDGTRLSIL.

J is TRBJ2-7 and V is TRBV9; TRBD2 matches at 7 bases. This CDR3 has 14 amino acids. CDR1 is SGDLS and CDR2 is YYNGEE in the germline V gene. J gave up 4 bases and V 5 bases, and 9 bases lay outside the gene matches. Here the CDR3 DNA reads TGTGCCAGCAGTCTAGGGCTAGCGGAGTACGAGCAGTACTTC. Protein product: CASSLGLAEYEQYF.

The chain is built from TRBV4-1 and TRBJ2-1; 7 bases are a match to TRBD2. Trimming removed 2 bases from V and 12 bases from J; junction bases left unmatched: 7. Germline V lookup: CDR1 MGHRA, CDR2 YSYEKL. This CDR3 spans 13 amino acids. The CDR3 reads CASSQKFGLGQFF. The CDR3 DNA reads as TGCGCCAGCAGCCAAAAATTCGGACTAGGGCAGTTCTTC.

This clonotype was counted many times. The chain couples TRBV4-1 to TRBJ2-5; D is ambiguous. The CDR3 runs to 17 residues. The germline V gene has CDR1 MGHRA and CDR2 YSYEKL. The V and J ends lost 1 base and 5 bases respectively, with 20 bases between them. CDR3 bases: TGCGCCAGCAGCCAAGTAATAGGAGCCTCACCGGACGAGACCCAGTACTTC. Residues: CASSQVIGASPDETQYF.

This clonotype appeared a few times. The V and J genes are TRBV9 and TRBJ2-3; D might be TRBD1 (6 bases). Trimming removed 0 bases at V and 4 bases at J, with 9 bases between. The CDR3 length is 14 residues. Germline V gives CDR1 SGDLS, CDR2 YYNGEE. The CDR3 region has the DNA TGTGCCAGCAGCGTAGAGACAGGATCAGATACGCAGTATTTT. It translates to CASSVETGSDTQYF.

This clonotype was picked up many times. This chain links TRBV5-6 with TRBJ2-3, with 9 positions matching TRBD1. CDR1 and CDR2 from the germline V gene are SGHDT and YYEEEE. With V trimmed by 2 bases and J by 4 bases, 5 bases remained unmatched. The CDR3 covers 15 residues. The chain's CDR3 is CASSFGTGSPDTQYF. In DNA form, the CDR3 reads TGTGCCAGCAGCTTCGGGACAGGGTCCCCAGATACGCAGTATTTT. The full variable domain, with the rest looked up from reference TRBV5-6 and TRBJ2-3, is DAGVTQSPTHLIKTRGQQVTLRCSPKSGHDTVSWYQQALGQGPQFIFQYYEEEERQRGNFPDRFSGHQFPNYSSELNVNALLLGDSALYLCASSFGTGSPDTQYFGPGTRLTVL.

On this clonotype itself: The junction departs from the called germline gene at one end, perhaps through a read error. CDR3 in DNA: TGTGCCTGCAGGAGACAGGGGATGCGTCCTGAAGCATTCTTT. Its protein product is CACRRQGMRPEAFF. The J gene is TRBJ1-1, the V gene TRBV6-5, with 8 nucleotides matching TRBD1. Germline CDR1 and CDR2: MNHEY and SVGAGI. The CDR3 spans 14 residues.

This clonotype was picked up one time. The chain joins TRBV28 to TRBJ1-4, with D uncertain. V was shortened by 5 bases and J by 3 bases, with 19 bases between the two germline ends. CDR1 and CDR2 from the germline V gene are MDHEN and SYDVKM. The CDR3 length is 17 residues. The CDR3 loop is CASSPPWRDGSNEKLFF. CDR3 sequence (DNA): TGTGCCAGCAGTCCCCCCTGGAGAGACGGATCTAATGAAAAACTGTTTTTT. The full variable domain, with the rest looked up from reference TRBV28 and TRBJ1-4, is DVKVTQSSRYLVKRTGEKVFLECVQDMDHENMFWYRQDPGLGLRLIYFSYDVKMKEKGDIPEGYSVSREKKERFSLILESASTNQTSMYLCASSPPWRDGSNEKLFFGSGTQLSVL.

Ten or more counts support this clonotype. This rearrangement joins TRBV7-2 to TRBJ1-1, with D hard to call. Trimming took 3 bases from V and 4 from J, leaving 12 bases between them. The CDR3 is 14 amino acids. From germline, CDR1 is SGHTA and CDR2 FQGNSA. CDR3 protein: CASSFLRSGTEAFF. Here the CDR3 DNA reads TGTGCCAGCAGCTTTTTGCGGAGCGGCACTGAAGCTTTCTTT.

This clonotype was observed a few times. The chain is built from TRBV7-6 and TRBJ2-7; 7 bases match TRBD1. The germline gives CDR1 SGHVS, CDR2 FNYEAQ. The CDR3 has 15 residues. V shed 4 bases, J shed 6 bases, and the junction held 12 bases outside the gene matches. CDR3: CASSSLAMTGSEQYF. The CDR3 nucleotides are TGTGCCAGCAGCTCCCTAGCCATGACAGGGAGCGAGCAGTACTTC.

This chain links TRBV9 with TRBJ2-1; 14 positions match TRBD2. Per germline, CDR1 SGDLS and CDR2 YYNGEE. V trimming: 5 bases; J trimming: 7 bases; junction bases outside the gene matches: 14. The CDR3 loop spans 18 amino acids. The CDR3 spells CASSLRTSGRRPANEQFF. CDR3 nucleotides: TGTGCCAGCAGTCTTCGGACTAGCGGGAGGCGGCCGGCAAATGAGCAGTTCTTC.

Regarding this clonotype: A much bigger clone sits one base away, suggesting this may be a read error. This chain links TRBV7-9 with TRBJ1-1; possible D gene TRBD1, 5 bases. Looked up from germline, CDR1 is SEHNR and CDR2 is FQNEAQ (reference sequence). This CDR3 has 15 amino acids. The CDR3 here is CASSLVGGNNTEAYF. The CDR3 DNA is TGTGCCAGCAGCTTAGTGGGGGGAAATAACACTGAAGCTTACTTT.

The table lists this clonotype with many counts. This chain uses TRBV5-5 with TRBJ1-1; no definite D call. The CDR3 extends over 14 amino acids. Trimming stripped 2 bases from V and 4 bases from J, with 12 bases between. Germline V gene sequence: CDR1 SGHKS, CDR2 YYEKEE (reference sequence). The CDR3 is CASSFKRWGTEAFF. As DNA, the CDR3 is TGTGCCAGCAGCTTTAAGAGGTGGGGCACTGAAGCTTTCTTT.

This chain connects TRBV7-9 to TRBJ2-7; 12 positions match TRBD2. V was pared by 4 bases and J by 3 bases, with 4 bases of the junction left unmatched. The V gene's germline CDR1 is SEHNR and CDR2 FQNEAQ (reference sequence). This CDR3 spans 15 amino acids. The CDR3 nucleotides read TGTGCCAGCAGCTGGCTAGCGGGAGGGGACTACGAGCAGTACTTC. Translation gives CASSWLAGGDYEQYF.

For this clonotype: A much larger clone lies a single base off, so this may be a read error. The rearrangement joins TRBV28 to TRBJ2-2; no clear D. Germline V CDR1 and CDR2: MDHEN, SYDVKM. The CDR3 consists of 13 residues. The ends were cut back, 2 bases at V and 7 bases at J, with 8 bases in the middle. Written as DNA, the CDR3 is TGTGCCAGCAGTTTAGGTATCAGCGGGGAGCTGTTTTTT. This gives the protein CASSLGISGELFF.

The V and J genes are TRBV29-1 and TRBJ2-7; tentative D call: TRBD1 (5 bases). The germline V and J ends were trimmed by 3 bases and 5 bases, with 14 bases remaining between them. This CDR3 region has 13 residues. Germline V gene sequence: CDR1 SQVTM, CDR2 ANQGSEA. This CDR3 is CSVERQGLDEQYF. In DNA form, the CDR3 reads TGCAGCGTTGAGCGGCAGGGATTGGACGAGCAGTACTTC.

A few counts support this clonotype. V and J are TRBV4-3 and TRBJ1-1; the D is unclear. The CDR3 length is 14 residues. CDR1 is LGHNA and CDR2 is YSLEER in the germline V gene. The V end was cut by 0 bases, the J end by 5 bases, with 10 bases between. CDR3 protein: CASSQDPGWTEAFF. The CDR3, as DNA: TGCGCCAGCAGCCAAGATCCGGGATGGACTGAAGCTTTCTTT.

This clonotype appeared once. This clone may be a read error of a much larger clone one base away. The chain is built from TRBV28 and TRBJ1-5, with a tentative D call TRBD1 (5 bases). CDR1 and CDR2 from the germline V gene are MDHEN and SYDVKM. The CDR3 has 15 amino acids. The CDR3, as DNA: TGTGCCGGCAGTTTATACCAGGGAAGCAATCAGCCCCAGCATTTT. Residues: CAGSLYQGSNQPQHF.

CDR3 sequence (DNA): TGTGCCAGCAGTTTTCGGAGCGGGAGAGCAGATACGCAGTATTTT. It yields the protein CASSFRSGRADTQYF. The chain uses TRBV28 and TRBJ2-3; 8 nucleotides align to TRBD2. Per germline, CDR1 MDHEN and CDR2 SYDVKM. The CDR3 sequence is 15 residues long. After removal of 3 bases from V and 4 bases from J, the junction contained 6 bases not matched to a gene.

On this clonotype: Just one base apart from a much larger clone, this may be a read error. This chain joins TRBV28 and TRBJ2-7; D remains ambiguous. From germline, CDR1 is MDHEN and CDR2 SYDVKM. The CDR3 spans 13 residues. With 2 bases removed from V and 10 bases from J, the gap between germline ends came to 15 bases. This CDR3 is CASSLEWNGGQYF. In DNA form, the CDR3 reads TGTGCCAGCAGTTTAGAATGGAATGGCGGTCAGTACTTC.

Only a few counts were recorded for this clonotype. The rearrangement joins TRBV2 to TRBJ2-5; D is possibly TRBD1 (5 bases). This CDR3 region has 13 residues. The V and J ends lost 8 bases and 5 bases respectively, with 15 bases between them. The V gene's germline CDR1 is SNHLY and CDR2 FYNNEI. The CDR3 nucleotides are TGTGCCAGCGGGGCCGTCTACCTGGAGACCCAGTACTTC. Amino acid sequence: CASGAVYLETQYF. Based on the CDR3 plus reference TRBV2 and TRBJ2-5, the full variable domain is EPEVTQTPSHQVTQMGQEVILRCVPISNHLYFYWYRQILGQKVEFLVSFYNNEISEKSEIFDDQFSVERPDGSNFTLKIRSTKLEDSAMYFCASGAVYLETQYFGPGTRLLVL.

This rearrangement joins TRBV28 to TRBJ1-2; D unclear. The CDR3 is made up of 16 amino acids. V lost 6 bases to trimming and J lost 2 bases, with 19 bases between them. Per germline, CDR1 MDHEN and CDR2 SYDVKM. The CDR3 DNA follows: TGTGCCAGCAGATTTATATACGGCTGCCTGAACTATGGCTACACCTTC. It yields the protein CASRFIYGCLNYGYTF.

This chain joins TRBV9 and TRBJ2-2, with 8 bases identical to TRBD2. The germline gives CDR1 SGDLS, CDR2 YYNGEE. The CDR3 is made up of 17 amino acids. Trimming removed 1 base from V and 3 bases from J; junction bases left unmatched: 8. CDR3 DNA sequence: TGTGCCAGCAGCGTACCCAGCGGGGGTAGTCACACCGGGGAGCTGTTTTTT. Residues: CASSVPSGGSHTGELFF.